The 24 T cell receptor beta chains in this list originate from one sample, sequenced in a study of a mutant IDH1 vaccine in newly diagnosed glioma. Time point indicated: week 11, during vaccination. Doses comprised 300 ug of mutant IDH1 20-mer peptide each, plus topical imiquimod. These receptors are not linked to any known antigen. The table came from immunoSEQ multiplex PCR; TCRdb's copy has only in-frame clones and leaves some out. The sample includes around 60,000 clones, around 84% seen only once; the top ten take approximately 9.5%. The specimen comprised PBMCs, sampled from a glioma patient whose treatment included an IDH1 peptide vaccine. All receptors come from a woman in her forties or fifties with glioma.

As DNA, the CDR3 is TGTGCCAGCAGTCAGGGGGCTTCGGGCAATCAGCCCCAGCATTTT. As protein: CASSQGASGNQPQHF. This chain uses TRBV9 with TRBJ1-5; 8 positions agree with TRBD1. The V and J ends lost 5 bases and 2 bases, in that order; junction bases with no gene match: 6. The CDR3 covers 15 residues. The V gene's germline CDR1 is SGDLS and CDR2 YYNGEE.

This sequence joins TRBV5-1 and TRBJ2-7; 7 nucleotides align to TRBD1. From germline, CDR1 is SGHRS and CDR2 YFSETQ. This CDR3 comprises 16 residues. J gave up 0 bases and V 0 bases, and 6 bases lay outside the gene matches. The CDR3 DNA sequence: TGCGCCAGCAGCTTGGGCCTGGGACAGACCTCCTACGAGCAGTACTTC. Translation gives CASSLGLGQTSYEQYF.

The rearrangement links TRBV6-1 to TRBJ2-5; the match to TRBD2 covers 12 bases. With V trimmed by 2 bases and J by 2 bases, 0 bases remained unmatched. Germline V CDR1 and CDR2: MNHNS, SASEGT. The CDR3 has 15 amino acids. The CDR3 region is CASSELAGGQETQYF. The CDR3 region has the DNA TGTGCCAGCAGTGAACTAGCGGGGGGGCAAGAGACCCAGTACTTC.

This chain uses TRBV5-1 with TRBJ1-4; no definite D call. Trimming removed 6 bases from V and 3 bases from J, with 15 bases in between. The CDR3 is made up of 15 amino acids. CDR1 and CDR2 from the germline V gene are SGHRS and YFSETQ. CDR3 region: CASTPSGGSNEKLFF. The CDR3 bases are TGCGCCAGCACCCCGTCCGGAGGATCTAATGAAAAACTGTTTTTT.

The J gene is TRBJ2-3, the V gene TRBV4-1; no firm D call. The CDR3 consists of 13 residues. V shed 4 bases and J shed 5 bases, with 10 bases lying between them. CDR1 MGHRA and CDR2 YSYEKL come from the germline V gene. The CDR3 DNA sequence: TGCGCCAGCAGCCTGGCGGCTCGAGATACGCAGTATTTT. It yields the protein CASSLAARDTQYF.

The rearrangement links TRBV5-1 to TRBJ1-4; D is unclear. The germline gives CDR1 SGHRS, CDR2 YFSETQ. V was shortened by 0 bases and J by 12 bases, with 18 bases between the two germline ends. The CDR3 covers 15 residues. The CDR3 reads CASSLDPSTPAELFF. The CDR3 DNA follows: TGCGCCAGCAGCTTGGATCCCAGTACTCCTGCTGAACTGTTTTTT.

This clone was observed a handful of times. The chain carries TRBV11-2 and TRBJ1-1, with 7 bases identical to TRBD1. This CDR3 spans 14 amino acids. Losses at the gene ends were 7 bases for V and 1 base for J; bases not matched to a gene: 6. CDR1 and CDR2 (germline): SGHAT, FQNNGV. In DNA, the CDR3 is TGTGCCAGCAAATCCGGGACAGCGAACACTGAAGCTTTCTTT. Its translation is CASKSGTANTEAFF. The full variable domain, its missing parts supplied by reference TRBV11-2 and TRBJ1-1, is EAGVAQSPRYKIIEKRQSVAFWCNPISGHATLYWYQQILGQGPKLLIQFQNNGVVDDSQLPKDRFSAERLKGVDSTLKIQPAKLEDSAVYLCASKSGTANTEAFFGQGTRLTVV.

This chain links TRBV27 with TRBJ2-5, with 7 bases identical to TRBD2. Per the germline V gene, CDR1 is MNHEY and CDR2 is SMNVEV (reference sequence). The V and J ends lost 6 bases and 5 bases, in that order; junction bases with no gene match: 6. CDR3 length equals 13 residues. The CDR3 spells CASRRLARETQYF. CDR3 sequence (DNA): TGTGCCAGCAGGCGACTAGCAAGGGAGACCCAGTACTTC.

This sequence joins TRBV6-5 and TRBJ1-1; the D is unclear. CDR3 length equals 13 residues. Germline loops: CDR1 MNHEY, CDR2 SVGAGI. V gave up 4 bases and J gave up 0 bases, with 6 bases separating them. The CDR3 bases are TGTGCCAGCAGTTTGGAGCTGAACACTGAAGCTTTCTTT. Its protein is CASSLELNTEAFF.

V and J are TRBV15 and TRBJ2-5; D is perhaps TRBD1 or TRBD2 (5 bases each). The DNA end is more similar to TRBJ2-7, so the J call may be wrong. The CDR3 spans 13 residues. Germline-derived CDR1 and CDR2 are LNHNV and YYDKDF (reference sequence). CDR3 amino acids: CATNLVGEHEQYF. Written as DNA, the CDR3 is TGTGCCACCAACCTAGTGGGGGAACACGAGCAGTACTTC.

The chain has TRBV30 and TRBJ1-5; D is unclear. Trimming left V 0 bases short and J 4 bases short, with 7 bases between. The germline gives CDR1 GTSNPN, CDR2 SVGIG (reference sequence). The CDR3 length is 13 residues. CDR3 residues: CAWSVDRNQPQHF. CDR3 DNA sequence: TGTGCCTGGAGTGTCGATAGGAATCAGCCCCAGCATTTT. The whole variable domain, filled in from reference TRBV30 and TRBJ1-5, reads SQTIHQWPATLVQPVGSPLSLECTVEGTSNPNLYWYRQAAGRGLQLLFYSVGIGQISSEVPQNLSASRPQDRQFILSSKKLLLSDSGFYLCAWSVDRNQPQHFGDGTRLSIL.

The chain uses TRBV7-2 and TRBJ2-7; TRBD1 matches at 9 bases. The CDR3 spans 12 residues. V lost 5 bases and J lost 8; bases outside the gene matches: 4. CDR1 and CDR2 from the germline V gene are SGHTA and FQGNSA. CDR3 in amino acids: CASSLTGGQQYF. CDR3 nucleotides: TGTGCCAGCAGCCTGACAGGGGGACAGCAGTACTTC.

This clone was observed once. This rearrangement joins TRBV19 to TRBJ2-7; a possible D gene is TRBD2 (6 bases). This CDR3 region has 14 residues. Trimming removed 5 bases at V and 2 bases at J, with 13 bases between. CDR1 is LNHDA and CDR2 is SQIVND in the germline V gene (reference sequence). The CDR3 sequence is CASSGGTAPYEQYF. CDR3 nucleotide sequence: TGTGCCAGTAGTGGCGGGACGGCTCCCTACGAGCAGTACTTC.

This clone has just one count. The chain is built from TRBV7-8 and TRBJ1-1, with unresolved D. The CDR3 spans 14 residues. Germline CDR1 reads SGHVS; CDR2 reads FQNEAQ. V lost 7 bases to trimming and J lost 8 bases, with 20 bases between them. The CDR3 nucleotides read TGTGCCAGCACCCCCTCAGAGGTGTTTATGGAAGCTTTCTTT. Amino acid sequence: CASTPSEVFMEAFF.

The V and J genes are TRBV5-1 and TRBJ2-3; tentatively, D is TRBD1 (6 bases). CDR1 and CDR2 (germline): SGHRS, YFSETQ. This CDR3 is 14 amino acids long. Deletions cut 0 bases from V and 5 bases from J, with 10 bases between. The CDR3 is CASSLVQGRDTQYF. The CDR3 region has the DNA TGCGCCAGCAGCTTGGTACAGGGAAGAGATACGCAGTATTTT.

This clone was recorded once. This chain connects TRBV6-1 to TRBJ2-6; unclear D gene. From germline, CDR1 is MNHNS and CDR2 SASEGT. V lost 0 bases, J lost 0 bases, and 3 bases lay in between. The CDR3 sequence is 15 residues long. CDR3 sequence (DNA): TGTGCCAGCAGTGAAGCGAGCTCTGGGGCCAACGTCCTGACTTTC. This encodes CASSEASSGANVLTF.

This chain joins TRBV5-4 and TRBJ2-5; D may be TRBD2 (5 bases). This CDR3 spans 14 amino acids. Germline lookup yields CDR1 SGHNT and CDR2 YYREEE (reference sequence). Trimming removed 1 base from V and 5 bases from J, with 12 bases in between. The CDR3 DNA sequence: TGTGCCAGCAGCTTGTTTGGCAGGAGGGAGACCCAGTACTTC. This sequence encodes CASSLFGRRETQYF.

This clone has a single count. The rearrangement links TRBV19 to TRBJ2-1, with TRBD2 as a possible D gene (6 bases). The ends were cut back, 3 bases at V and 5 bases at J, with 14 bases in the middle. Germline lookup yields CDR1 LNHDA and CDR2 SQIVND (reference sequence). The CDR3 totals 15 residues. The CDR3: CASSIGGEAHNEQFF. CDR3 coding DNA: TGTGCCAGTAGTATCGGCGGGGAAGCGCACAATGAGCAGTTCTTC. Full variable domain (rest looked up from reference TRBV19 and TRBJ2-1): DGGITQSPKYLFRKEGQNVTLSCEQNLNHDAMYWYRQDPGQGLRLIYYSQIVNDFQKGDIAEGYSVSREKKESFPLTVTSAQKNPTAFYLCASSIGGEAHNEQFFGPGTRLTVL.

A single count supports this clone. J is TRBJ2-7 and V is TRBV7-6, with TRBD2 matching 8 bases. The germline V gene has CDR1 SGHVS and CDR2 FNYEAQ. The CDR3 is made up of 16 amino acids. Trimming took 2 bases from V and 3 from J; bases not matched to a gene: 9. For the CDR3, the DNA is TGTGCCAGCAGCTTACTATCGCGGGGGGAAAACTACGAGCAGTACTTC. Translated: CASSLLSRGENYEQYF. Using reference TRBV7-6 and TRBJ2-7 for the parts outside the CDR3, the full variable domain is GAGVSQSPRYKVTKRGQDVALRCDPISGHVSLYWYRQALGQGPEFLTYFNYEAQQDKSGLPNDRFSAERPEGSISTLTIQRTEQRDSAMYRCASSLLSRGENYEQYFGPGTRLTVT.

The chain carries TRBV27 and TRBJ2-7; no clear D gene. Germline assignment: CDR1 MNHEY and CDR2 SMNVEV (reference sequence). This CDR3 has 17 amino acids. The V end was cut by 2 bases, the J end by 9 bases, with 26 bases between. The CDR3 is CASSLKGLPGYSPTQYF. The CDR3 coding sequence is TGTGCCAGCAGTTTAAAGGGCCTGCCCGGGTACAGCCCGACGCAGTACTTC.

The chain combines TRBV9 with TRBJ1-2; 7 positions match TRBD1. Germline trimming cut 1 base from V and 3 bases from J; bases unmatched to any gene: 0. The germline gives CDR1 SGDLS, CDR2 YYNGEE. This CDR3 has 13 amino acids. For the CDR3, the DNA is TGTGCCAGCAGCGTACAGGGGGACTATGGCTACACCTTC. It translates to CASSVQGDYGYTF.

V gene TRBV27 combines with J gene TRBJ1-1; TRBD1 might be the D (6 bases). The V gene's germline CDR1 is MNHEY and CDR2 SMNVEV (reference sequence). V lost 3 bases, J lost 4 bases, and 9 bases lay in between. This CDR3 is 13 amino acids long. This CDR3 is CASSFQGTTEAFF. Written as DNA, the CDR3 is TGTGCCAGCAGTTTTCAGGGGACCACTGAAGCTTTCTTT.

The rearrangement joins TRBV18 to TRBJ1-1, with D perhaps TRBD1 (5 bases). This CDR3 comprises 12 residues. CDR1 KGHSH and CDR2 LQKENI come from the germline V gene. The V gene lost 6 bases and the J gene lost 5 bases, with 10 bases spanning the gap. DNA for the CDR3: TGTGCCAGCTCCGGCGGGGGGACTGAAGCTTTCTTT. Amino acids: CASSGGGTEAFF.

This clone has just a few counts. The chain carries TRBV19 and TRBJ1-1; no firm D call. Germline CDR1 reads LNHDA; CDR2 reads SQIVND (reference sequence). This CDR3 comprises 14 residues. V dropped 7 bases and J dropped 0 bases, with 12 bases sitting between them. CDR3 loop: CASTRAPVNTEAFF. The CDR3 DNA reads TGTGCCAGTACCCGGGCCCCAGTGAACACTGAAGCTTTCTTT.